These 12 T cell receptor beta chains were sequenced from one sample in a study of neurological immune-mediated disorders. In TCRdb, the 5' RACE reads were re-called with MiXCR into one record per CDR3 protein. The table records tens of thousands of distinct CDR3 sequences, around 3.5% of them present only once. The sample consisted of PBMCs. The receptors originated from a woman aged 50 to 60 with multiple sclerosis.

This clonotype has a count of ten or more. The chain is built from TRBV5-1 and TRBJ2-6; D is unresolved. The CDR3 runs 15 residues. V was trimmed by 7 bases and J by 0 bases, leaving 11 bases between them. Germline CDR1 is SGHRS and CDR2 is YFSETQ. The CDR3 reads CASADVSSGANVLTF. For the CDR3, the DNA is TGCGCCAGCGCGGACGTTAGCTCTGGGGCCAACGTCCTGACTTTC.

This clonotype was seen many times. The rearrangement uses TRBV20-1 and TRBJ2-3; D is unresolved. The germline V gene has CDR1 DFQATT and CDR2 SNEGSKA (reference sequence). The CDR3 is 13 amino acids. V lost 0 bases and J 2 bases, leaving 6 bases between the germline ends. The CDR3 DNA follows: TGCAGTGCTAGAGATGGACCCACAGATACGCAGTATTTT. Translating gives CSARDGPTDTQYF.

This chain uses TRBV10-3 with TRBJ2-7; 7 bases match TRBD1. Germline V gene lookup returns CDR1 ENHRY and CDR2 SYGVKD. The CDR3 runs to 13 residues. J gave up 5 bases and V 2 bases, and 3 bases lay outside the gene matches. CDR3 DNA: TGTGCCATCAGTGAGGCTGACAGGGACGAGCAGTACTTC. It translates to CAISEADRDEQYF.

The sample holds many counts of this clonotype. V is TRBV27 and J is TRBJ2-7, with D possibly matching TRBD2 (6 bases). CDR1 is MNHEY and CDR2 is SMNVEV in the germline V gene (reference sequence). With 5 bases removed from V and 2 bases from J, the gap between germline ends came to 22 bases. This CDR3 is built from 17 residues. This CDR3 is CASSPTSGQGGPYEQYF. The DNA of the CDR3 is TGTGCCAGCAGTCCGACGTCGGGCCAGGGAGGCCCCTACGAGCAGTACTTC.

This clonotype appeared many times. The chain uses TRBV6-5 and TRBJ2-2, with D perhaps TRBD2 (5 bases). CDR1 and CDR2 (germline): MNHEY, SVGAGI. With 10 bases removed from V and 4 bases from J, the gap between germline ends came to 22 bases. The CDR3 consists of 16 residues. The CDR3 reads CATQLEAGPGTGELFF. CDR3 bases: TGTGCCACCCAGTTGGAGGCAGGACCGGGCACCGGGGAGCTGTTTTTT.

This clonotype was picked up many times. V usage is TRBV9 and J usage is TRBJ2-3, with D hard to call. The CDR3 loop spans 16 amino acids. Germline values: CDR1 SGDLS, CDR2 YYNGEE. V was trimmed by 0 bases and J by 0 bases, leaving 11 bases between them. CDR3 region: CASSVDVEKSTDTQYF. DNA of the CDR3: TGTGCCAGCAGCGTAGATGTGGAGAAAAGCACAGATACGCAGTATTTT.

In this sample, this clonotype turned up once. The rearrangement uses TRBV28 and TRBJ2-1, with 9 nucleotides matching TRBD2. CDR1 is MDHEN and CDR2 is SYDVKM in the germline V gene. Unmatched junction bases numbered 10, after V lost 5 bases and J lost 5 bases. The CDR3 contains 16 residues. The CDR3: CASSPVAGTSHNEQFF. The CDR3 bases are TGTGCCAGCAGTCCGGTAGCCGGGACTAGCCACAATGAGCAGTTCTTC.

This clonotype was detected ten times or more. The chain combines TRBV20-1 with TRBJ2-2; 11 bases match TRBD2. This CDR3 is 16 amino acids long. V lost 5 bases, J lost 0 bases, and 5 bases stayed unmatched. Germline CDR1 and CDR2: DFQATT and SNEGSKA (reference sequence). For the CDR3, the DNA is TGCAGTGCTCCCGGGACTAGCGGTGCGAACACCGGGGAGCTGTTTTTT. Translating gives CSAPGTSGANTGELFF.

This clonotype has a count of ten or more. V and J are TRBV20-1 and TRBJ2-5; 8 bases map to TRBD1. V shed 5 bases and J 4 bases; nucleotides not matched to a gene: 9. The CDR3 has 14 residues. In germline, CDR1 is DFQATT, CDR2 SNEGSKA (reference sequence). In DNA, the CDR3 is TGCAGTGCTGGAATGACAGGGGTGGTAGAGACCCAGTACTTC. Amino acid sequence: CSAGMTGVVETQYF.

This clonotype has a handful of counts. A much larger clone sits a single nucleotide away, making a read error possible. V is TRBV20-1 and J is TRBJ2-7, with 7 bases aligning to TRBD2. The CDR3 runs to 13 residues. The J segment lost 5 bases and the V segment lost 7 bases, leaving 11 bases of the junction unmatched. Per the germline V gene, CDR1 is DFQATT and CDR2 is SNEGSKA (reference sequence). This CDR3 is CSDEGEGYDEQYF. In nucleotides, the CDR3 is TGCAGTGACGAAGGGGAGGGATACGACGAGCAGTACTTC.

This clonotype was observed at least ten times. The gene calls are TRBV9 and TRBJ2-7; a weak D match, TRBD2 (6 bases). CDR1 is SGDLS and CDR2 is YYNGEE in the germline V gene. The CDR3 extends over 15 amino acids. Trimming took 0 bases from V and 0 from J, leaving 10 bases between them. CDR3 sequence: CASSVGGLFSYEQYF. The CDR3 DNA follows: TGTGCCAGCAGCGTAGGGGGACTGTTCTCCTACGAGCAGTACTTC.

There are many counts of this clonotype. The chain uses TRBV3-1 and TRBJ1-2; D uncertain. Germline CDR1 is LGHDT and CDR2 is YNNKEL (reference sequence). With 0 bases removed from V and 4 bases from J, the gap between germline ends came to 3 bases. The CDR3 loop spans 12 amino acids. The DNA for the CDR3 is TGTGCCAGCAGCCAAGACAGCTATGGCTACACCTTC. The encoded protein is CASSQDSYGYTF.